Described below is a single T cell receptor beta chain sequence and its context. This clonotype was picked up a small number of times. This clone's antigen is unknown. A clone one base away is much larger, so this may be a read error. This specimen comes from a study of blood T cells in healthy people across ages (dated by TCRdb to between 2014 and 2016). About the study as a whole: In model experiments, template switching captured about one uniquely barcoded TCR beta cDNA molecule for every two T cells. Two additional independent replicas of 1 million unique cDNA reads from the same blood draw were analyzed for two donors (one aged 18 to 30 and one aged 80 or older). To track age-related changes in TCR beta repertoire diversity, the study relied on deep sequencing normalized with unique cDNA molecular identifiers. Donors of different ages were randomly distributed across sequencing lanes to avoid experimental bias. The donors were split into four age groups: young (average around 15 years), middle-aged (about 40), aged (more than 60) and long-lived (under 85).

Preparation of the library involved 5' RACE. Sequencing took place on an Illumina HiSeq 2500. A second roughly 6 to 12 cycle PCR used a sample-barcoded 5' primer and a J-beta primer mix. A unique molecular identifier was introduced onto each TCR beta cDNA molecule by a template-switch 5' adaptor carrying 12 random nucleotides. Each sample yielded at least 2.5 million CDR3-containing paired-end reads. The Mint cDNA synthesis kit, primed by a TRBC-specific oligonucleotide, was used to synthesize first-strand cDNA from all RNA. Following uracil-DNA glycosylase treatment, a first 18-cycle PCR with universal primers M1SS and BC2_uni_R was performed on all cDNA. Per the original workflow: Each sample was normalized by randomly selecting 1 million high-quality reads, each carrying a distinct molecular identifier. Reads with shared molecular identifiers were discarded instead of being binned into consensus sequences. MiTCR, set to a Q25 quality threshold and the strictest error-elimination algorithm, was used for CDR3 identification, clonotype clustering and error correction. A nonparametric unseen species model with Euler transformation was used to estimate a lower bound on total TCR beta diversity. Through fastp at Q25 and MiXCR, TCRdb rebuilt clones from the public reads, retaining in-frame beta chains. Each record represents a unique CDR3 protein, reported with the most common genes and DNA among its rows. These V and J calls derive from TCRdb rather than the authors' analysis. Present in this sample are fewer than 1.5 million distinct CDR3 sequences, around 39% of which were seen just once. The ten largest clones take up 6.5% to 10% of the sample.

CDR1 and CDR2 (ENHRY, SYGVKD) derive from the germline V gene. V and J lose 9 bases and 0 bases, and a span of 13 bases separates them. The CDR3 runs 14 residues from the cysteine to the phenylalanine. The sequence is cut down to CDR3 DNA, 42 bases in frame from base 1. General conclusions and limits of the study: Compared with the aged group, the long-lived group had more naive CD4+ T cells, fewer expanded clones and increased TCR diversity, a pattern suggesting age selection. Because donor CMV infection status was unknown, age-related changes in expanded clonotypes were potentially confounded. Observed TCR beta diversity correlated strongly with the percentage of naive T cells measured by flow cytometry. Since profiling was done on bulk unsorted PBMCs, naive and antigen-experienced compartments could not be conclusively compared. Observed TCR beta diversity per million T cells fell roughly linearly with age, and a significant reduction was already apparent by age roughly 41. Estimates of total diversity from one million sequenced T cells were regarded as lower bounds and underestimates.

Systemically healthy Caucasian individuals from Russia, around 39 in total and aged 6 to 90 years, were included as donors. Each donor gave 8 to 10 milliliters of peripheral blood, collected into EDTA-treated Vacutainer tubes. Ficoll-Paque density-gradient centrifugation was used to isolate PBMCs, with at least 7 million per sample. Total RNA, at least 5 micrograms per sample, was extracted from PBMCs with Trizol reagent. The percentages of naive CD45RAhigh/CD27high T cells were determined by flow cytometry on a PBMC aliquot from every donor. The clonotype comes from a woman in her late teens or twenties in good health. Rearrangement joined TRBV10-3 to TRBJ2-3; TRBD2 could be the D gene, as 5 bases match. Sequencing was done on a sample of blood. The CDR3 protein is CAIRAGPSTDTQYF. The DNA is TGTGCCATTCGGGCGGGTCCTAGCACAGATACGCAGTATTTT.